A selection of T cell receptor beta chains follows, all from one sample in a study of blood T cell repertoires in COVID-19. TCRdb's table, derived via immunoSEQ multiplex PCR, lists solely in-frame clones and lacks some. The table includes some 300,000 clones, about 91% detected once. The source material was peripheral blood. The receptor set was obtained from a woman under 40 who had recovered from COVID-19. The CDR3 runs from the conserved cysteine through the conserved F or W. Fields, in order: clone size, V gene, D gene, CDR3 length, J gene, CDR3 protein, CDR3 DNA. The D gene is left open where the match is weak. Rows give clone size only sometimes, using once, few, many, or a class for an expanded clone.

NA,TRBV13,NA,14,TRBJ1-1,CASSPRGGGTEAFF,TGTGCCAGCAGCCCTCGGGGGGGTGGCACTGAAGCTTTCTTT
NA,TRBV5-1,NA,14,TRBJ2-5,CASSAGTAEETQYF,TGCGCCAGCAGCGCGGGGACAGCCGAAGAGACCCAGTACTTC
NA,TRBV4-3,NA,15,TRBJ1-2,CASQRPLTENYGYTF,TGCGCCAGCCAACGGCCCCTGACAGAAAACTATGGCTACACCTTC
once,TRBV7-9,TRBD2,14,TRBJ2-7,CASSRWDYFYEQYF,TGTGCCAGCAGCCGCTGGGACTATTTCTACGAGCAGTACTTC
NA,TRBV24-1,NA,15,TRBJ1-5,CATSDGGGGYQPQHF,TGTGCCACCAGTGATGGTGGGGGGGGTTATCAGCCCCAGCATTTT
NA,TRBV28,NA,14,TRBJ2-3,CASKREGVGATQYF,TGTGCCAGCAAGCGCGAAGGAGTTGGGGCTACGCAGTATTTT
NA,TRBV9,TRBD1,15,TRBJ1-1,CASSAQGARETEAFF,TGTGCCAGCAGCGCACAGGGGGCAAGGGAGACTGAAGCTTTCTTT
few,TRBV7-2,NA,15,TRBJ1-2,CASSLDPRGVDGYTF,TGTGCCAGCAGCTTAGACCCTCGGGGGGTGGATGGCTACACCTTC
once,TRBV2,TRBD1,14,TRBJ1-4,CASSDGQGAEKLFF,TGTGCCAGCAGTGACGGACAGGGTGCGGAAAAACTGTTTTTT
NA,TRBV19,NA,15,TRBJ1-5,CASTVPGVSNQPQHF,TGTGCCAGTACCGTCCCCGGGGTAAGCAATCAGCCCCAGCATTTT